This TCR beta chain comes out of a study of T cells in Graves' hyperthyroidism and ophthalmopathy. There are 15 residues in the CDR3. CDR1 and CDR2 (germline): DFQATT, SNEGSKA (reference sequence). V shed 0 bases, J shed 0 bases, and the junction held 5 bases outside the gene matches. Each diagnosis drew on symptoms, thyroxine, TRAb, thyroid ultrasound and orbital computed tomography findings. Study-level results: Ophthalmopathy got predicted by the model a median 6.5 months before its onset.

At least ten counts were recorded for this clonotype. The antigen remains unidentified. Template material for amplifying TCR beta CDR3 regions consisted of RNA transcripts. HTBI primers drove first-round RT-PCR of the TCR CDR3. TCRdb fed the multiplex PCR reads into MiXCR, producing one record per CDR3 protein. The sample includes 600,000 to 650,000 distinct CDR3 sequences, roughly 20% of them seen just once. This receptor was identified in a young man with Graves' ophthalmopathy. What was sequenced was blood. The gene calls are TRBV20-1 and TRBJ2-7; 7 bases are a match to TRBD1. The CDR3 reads CSARDPTGSSYEQYF. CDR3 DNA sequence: TGCAGTGCTAGAGATCCGACAGGGAGCTCCTACGAGCAGTACTTC.